The 14 T cell receptor beta chains presented below share a single source sample, sequenced in a study of CD8+ T cells in alopecia areata. Treatment described: oral pan-JAK inhibitor, 5-10 mg twice daily. Extracted RNA was reverse transcribed, and the resulting cDNA served as sequencing template. Clones were read by immunoSEQ multiplex PCR, and TCRdb kept only the in-frame ones, dropping some. The sample has 90,000 to 150,000 clones, 53% seen once. Material: CD4+ T cells sorted from blood, obtained at week 4, from a patient treated with tofacitinib. The receptors shown here come from a human donor with alopecia areata.

The V gene is TRBV29-1, the J gene TRBJ1-2, with TRBD1 matching over 8 bases. The CDR3 contains 13 residues. V lost 3 bases to trimming and J lost 3 bases; unmatched junction nucleotides: 3. Germline CDR1 reads SQVTM; CDR2 reads ANQGSEA. DNA of the CDR3: TGCAGCGTTGAGCCGGGACAGGACTATGGCTACACCTTC. Its translation is CSVEPGQDYGYTF.

V and J are TRBV11-1 and TRBJ1-5; no clear D gene. V was clipped by 2 bases and J by 5 bases, with 10 bases between them. The CDR3 runs to 14 residues. Per germline, CDR1 SGHAT and CDR2 FQDESV (reference sequence). The CDR3 sequence is CASSLIGEYQPQHF. The CDR3 coding sequence is TGTGCCAGCAGCTTAATCGGGGAGTATCAGCCCCAGCATTTT.

This clone was found once. The CDR3 reads CASSLGQGGAGGYTF. The CDR3 nucleotides are TGTGCCAGCAGCTTAGGACAAGGGGGCGCAGGGGGCTACACCTTC. The chain has TRBV7-9 and TRBJ1-2, with 7 bases matching TRBD1. J gave up 8 bases and V 1 base, and 10 bases lay outside the gene matches. The CDR3 loop spans 15 amino acids. From germline, CDR1 is SEHNR and CDR2 FQNEAQ (reference sequence).

There are a few counts of this clone. J is TRBJ1-2 and V is TRBV10-3; tentative D call: TRBD1 (6 bases). CDR1 and CDR2 (germline): ENHRY, SYGVKD. The CDR3 is 16 amino acids. V was trimmed by 6 bases and J by 0 bases, leaving 17 bases between them. The CDR3 loop is CAISKWGDTANYGYTF. CDR3 DNA sequence: TGTGCCATCAGCAAGTGGGGGGACACTGCTAACTATGGCTACACCTTC.

V and J are TRBV23-1 and TRBJ2-1; D is ambiguous. TRBV23-1 falls under the ORF class, with uncertain function. Trimming shortened V by 2 bases and J by 4 bases, and 12 bases separated the two germline ends. The CDR3 extends over 15 amino acids. The chain's CDR3 is CASSQGREQYNEQFF. The CDR3 nucleotides are TGCGCCAGCAGTCAAGGCAGAGAACAGTACAATGAGCAGTTCTTC.

This clone was detected only once. The chain carries TRBV5-4 and TRBJ2-1, with 9 positions matching TRBD1. The germline gives CDR1 SGHNT, CDR2 YYREEE (reference sequence). This CDR3 comprises 16 residues. V gave up 4 bases and J gave up 4 bases; unmatched junction bases: 9. CDR3 amino acids: CASSTNPGQGYNEQFF. DNA for the CDR3: TGTGCCAGCAGCACCAACCCGGGACAGGGATACAATGAGCAGTTCTTC.

The CDR3 DNA reads as TGTGCCATCAGCTGGTCCGCTAACTATGGCTACACCTTC. Encoded protein: CAISWSANYGYTF. The rearrangement links TRBV6-5 to TRBJ1-2; D is unclear. V gave up 10 bases and J gave up 0 bases, with 12 bases separating them. Germline V gene data show CDR1 as MNHEY and CDR2 as SVGAGI. This CDR3 is built from 13 residues.

Only one count was recorded for this clone. This same CDR3 is encoded by further DNA sequences in the sample. This rearrangement joins TRBV29-1 to TRBJ2-7, with a weak D call TRBD1 (5 bases). This CDR3 is built from 11 residues. Germline CDR1 and CDR2: SQVTM and ANQGSEA. Deletions cut 4 bases from V and 2 bases from J, with 6 bases between. The CDR3 here is CSVAGPYEQYF. The CDR3 nucleotides read TGCAGCGTTGCAGGGCCCTACGAGCAGTACTTC.

The rearrangement joins TRBV30 to TRBJ1-3, with 9 bases identical to TRBD1. The junction had 3 bases not matched to a gene; V was cut back by 3 bases and J by 6 bases. The CDR3 length is 13 residues. CDR1 GTSNPN and CDR2 SVGIG come from the germline V gene (reference sequence). DNA of the CDR3: TGTGCCTGGAGACAGGGGGCGCAAAACACCATATATTTT. Translated, it gives CAWRQGAQNTIYF.

Only a few counts were recorded for this clone. This chain links TRBV11-1 with TRBJ1-6; tentative D call: TRBD1 (6 bases). The length of the CDR3 is 13 residues. CDR1 is SGHAT and CDR2 is FQDESV in the germline V gene (reference sequence). Trimming shortened V by 5 bases and J by 7 bases, and 9 bases separated the two germline ends. CDR3 DNA sequence: TGTGCCAGCAGCCCCGGACAGAATTCACCCCTCCACTTT. Its translation is CASSPGQNSPLHF.

This clone appeared a few times. This chain joins TRBV15 and TRBJ1-2, with D uncertain. The V gene lost 5 bases and the J gene lost 8 bases, with 21 bases spanning the gap. The CDR3 consists of 15 residues. CDR1 and CDR2 from the germline V gene are LNHNV and YYDKDF (reference sequence). Here the CDR3 reads CATSHEFPGTYGYTF. In DNA form, the CDR3 reads TGTGCCACCAGCCATGAATTCCCGGGCACGTACGGCTACACCTTC.

In its sample, this clone was seen a few times. The chain joins TRBV14 to TRBJ2-5; unclear D gene. The CDR3 runs 15 residues. Germline CDR1 SGHDN, CDR2 FVKESK. Trimming pared 4 bases from V and 2 bases from J, leaving 14 bases between. CDR3 DNA sequence: TGTGCCAGCAGCCCCTTTGGTAGATTTCAAGAGACCCAGTACTTC. It translates to CASSPFGRFQETQYF.

The V gene is TRBV29-1, the J gene TRBJ2-1; D remains unclear. V dropped 4 bases and J dropped 5 bases, with 6 bases sitting between them. The germline CDR1 and CDR2 sequences are SQVTM and ANQGSEA. This CDR3 has 11 residues. The DNA of the CDR3 is TGCAGCGTTGCCCAAAACAATGAGCAGTTCTTC. Protein sequence: CSVAQNNEQFF.

The chain recombines TRBV5-4 with TRBJ2-7; D is tentatively TRBD1 or TRBD2 (5 bases each). CDR1 and CDR2 (germline): SGHNT, YYREEE (reference sequence). The ends were cut back, 3 bases at V and 4 bases at J, with 14 bases in the middle. The CDR3 is made up of 14 amino acids. CDR3 nucleotides: TGTGCCAGCAGCTCGGGGCAGAGGACGTACGAGCAGTACTTC. Its translation: CASSSGQRTYEQYF.